What follows are 29 T cell receptor beta chains derived from one specimen sequenced in a study of T cell repertoires in cytomegalovirus infection. Each CDR3 protein gets one entry after TCRdb re-called the reads with MiXCR. The sample gives more than 75,000 distinct CDR3 sequences, roughly 3.6% of which show up once; around 4.4% is in the top ten. The material sequenced was PBMCs. The receptors here all came from a human donor in good health (CMV status not recorded). Some clones in this sample may be carry-over from other donors' samples.

This clonotype showed up many times. The chain couples TRBV12-5 to TRBJ1-1; no clear D. The germline V and J ends were trimmed by 7 bases and 2 bases, with 5 bases remaining between them. CDR3 length: 11 residues. Germline V gives CDR1 LGHNT, CDR2 FRNRAP. Here the CDR3 DNA reads TGTGCTAGTGCTCTCAACACTGAAGCTTTCTTT. Translated, it gives CASALNTEAFF.

Many counts were recorded for this clonotype. The rearrangement links TRBV7-2 to TRBJ2-7; TRBD1 might be the D (6 bases). CDR1 and CDR2 (germline): SGHTA, FQGNSA. CDR3 size: 15 residues. V was cut by 4 bases and J by 0 bases, with 13 bases left in between. CDR3: CASSSYRETSYEQYF. Here the CDR3 DNA reads TGTGCCAGCAGCTCCTACAGGGAGACCTCCTACGAGCAGTACTTC. Drawing the rest from reference TRBV7-2 and TRBJ2-7, the complete variable domain is GAGVSQSPSNKVTEKGKDVELRCDPISGHTALYWYRQSLGQGLEFLIYFQGNSAPDKSGLPSDRFSAERTGGSVSTLTIQRTQQEDSAVYLCASSSYRETSYEQYFGPGTRLTVT.

This clonotype was seen at least ten times. The rearrangement uses TRBV6-2 or TRBV6-3 and TRBJ2-1; TRBD1 agrees at 9 bases. J gave up 4 bases and V 6 bases, and 7 bases lay outside the gene matches. Germline CDR1 reads MNHEY; CDR2 reads SVGEGT. The CDR3 is made up of 15 amino acids. CDR3 sequence: CASSRDRVIYNEQFF. The CDR3 nucleotides are TGTGCCAGCAGCCGGGACAGGGTAATTTACAATGAGCAGTTCTTC.

Ten or more counts support this clonotype. The CDR3, as DNA: TGTGCCAGCAGCCTTAGCGGGGCCTATTCCTACAATGAGCAGTTCTTC. It is translated as CASSLSGAYSYNEQFF. V gene TRBV11-3 combines with J gene TRBJ2-1; 8 bases agree with TRBD2. V shed 5 bases and J 1 base; nucleotides not matched to a gene: 7. Per the germline V gene, CDR1 is SGHNT and CDR2 is YENEEA. This CDR3 contains 16 residues.

In this sample, this clonotype turned up many times. V usage is TRBV27 and J usage is TRBJ2-1; TRBD2 matches at 10 bases. V shed 2 bases and J 5 bases; nucleotides not matched to a gene: 6. Per the germline V gene, CDR1 is MNHEY and CDR2 is SMNVEV (reference sequence). This CDR3 has 16 residues. CDR3 sequence (DNA): TGTGCCAGCAGTTTAAGCGGGGGGGGAGAAGACAATGAGCAGTTCTTC. This codes for CASSLSGGGEDNEQFF.

This clonotype was found many times. J is TRBJ2-4 and V is TRBV7-2; TRBD2 agrees at 13 bases. Germline V CDR1 and CDR2: SGHTA, FQGNSA. The CDR3 runs to 18 residues. V was pared by 5 bases and J by 0 bases, with 7 bases of the junction left unmatched. This chain's CDR3 is CASSLTSGGILAKNIQYF. The DNA of the CDR3 is TGTGCCAGCAGCCTGACTAGCGGGGGGATACTAGCCAAAAACATTCAGTACTTC. Variable domain in full (rest from reference TRBV7-2 and TRBJ2-4): GAGVSQSPSNKVTEKGKDVELRCDPISGHTALYWYRQSLGQGLEFLIYFQGNSAPDKSGLPSDRFSAERTGGSVSTLTIQRTQQEDSAVYLCASSLTSGGILAKNIQYFGAGTRLSVL.

There are many counts of this clonotype. The chain links TRBV15 to TRBJ1-2; the D gene is possibly TRBD1 (6 bases). The CDR3 contains 14 residues. Germline V gene sequence: CDR1 LNHNV, CDR2 YYDKDF (reference sequence). Trimming removed 1 base at V and 7 bases at J, with 13 bases between. The CDR3 loop reads CATSRARGNGGYTF. DNA of the CDR3: TGTGCCACCAGCAGAGCTAGGGGGAACGGTGGCTACACCTTC.

At least ten counts were recorded for this clonotype. The chain links TRBV9 to TRBJ1-1; TRBD1 matches 8 bases. The V and J ends lost 4 bases and 1 base, in that order; junction bases with no gene match: 6. CDR3 length: 15 amino acids. From germline, CDR1 is SGDLS and CDR2 YYNGEE. In DNA, the CDR3 is TGTGCCAGCAGCACGGGACAGGACCCGAACACTGAAGCTTTCTTT. The encoded protein is CASSTGQDPNTEAFF.

This clonotype has ten or more counts. The chain is built from TRBV5-4 and TRBJ1-6; 8 bases agree with TRBD1. This CDR3 has 14 amino acids. The germline V gene encodes CDR1 SGHNT and CDR2 YYREEE (reference sequence). The J segment lost 7 bases and the V segment lost 4 bases, leaving 4 bases of the junction unmatched. The CDR3 spells CASSPGQANSPLHF. CDR3 in DNA: TGTGCCAGCAGCCCGGGACAGGCAAATTCACCCCTCCACTTT.

In its sample, this clonotype was seen many times. J is TRBJ2-1 and V is TRBV5-1; D call uncertain. V lost 0 bases to trimming and J lost 4 bases, with 5 bases between them. There are 13 residues in the CDR3. CDR1 SGHRS and CDR2 YFSETQ come from the germline V gene. CDR3 nucleotide sequence: TGCGCCAGCAGCTTGGGGTTATACAATGAGCAGTTCTTC. Encoded protein: CASSLGLYNEQFF.

This clonotype was found many times. This chain joins TRBV28 and TRBJ1-4; no clear D gene. V lost 2 bases to trimming and J lost 4 bases, with 5 bases between them. CDR3 length: 13 amino acids. Germline assignment: CDR1 MDHEN and CDR2 SYDVKM. Here the CDR3 DNA reads TGTGCCAGCAGTTTAATCATTAATGAAAAACTGTTTTTT. Its translation is CASSLIINEKLFF.

This clonotype was found many times. This chain links TRBV30 with TRBJ1-1; no reliable D call. V lost 1 base, J lost 0 bases, and 6 bases lay in between. The germline V gene encodes CDR1 GTSNPN and CDR2 SVGIG (reference sequence). The CDR3 has 13 residues. The CDR3, as DNA: TGTGCCTGGAGTGGGCAAATGAACACTGAAGCTTTCTTT. As protein: CAWSGQMNTEAFF.

This clonotype was observed at least ten times. The genes are TRBV7-9 and TRBJ2-5; D is ambiguous. This CDR3 is 13 amino acids long. CDR1 and CDR2 (germline): SEHNR, FQNEAQ (reference sequence). Trimming took 6 bases from V and 4 from J, leaving 12 bases between them. CDR3 residues: CASSYAGAETQYF. The CDR3 DNA reads TGTGCCAGCAGTTACGCCGGCGCAGAGACCCAGTACTTC.

This clonotype was seen many times. The rearrangement joins TRBV19 to TRBJ2-1; 10 bases fit TRBD2. In germline, CDR1 is LNHDA, CDR2 SQIVND (reference sequence). This CDR3 has 19 residues. V was clipped by 1 base and J by 8 bases; unmatched bases: 17. CDR3 sequence reads: CASSIAGLAGVPSTDEQFF. CDR3 sequence (DNA): TGTGCCAGTAGTATAGCGGGGCTAGCGGGGGTCCCATCTACGGATGAGCAGTTCTTC.

This clonotype was seen many times. This chain links TRBV19 with TRBJ2-1; possibly TRBD2 for D (5 bases). V lost 9 bases, J lost 3 bases, and 15 bases lay in between. Per germline, CDR1 LNHDA and CDR2 SQIVND (reference sequence). This CDR3 has 14 amino acids. In DNA form, the CDR3 reads TGTGCCAGCGGACGGACTTTCGGCTACAATGAGCAGTTCTTC. Translating it yields CASGRTFGYNEQFF.

J is TRBJ2-7 and V is TRBV7-2; D uncertain. Per the germline V gene, CDR1 is SGHTA and CDR2 is FQGNSA. Between the trimmed V and J ends, which lost 4 bases and 2 bases, there was a span of 12 bases. The length of the CDR3 is 14 residues. Written as DNA, the CDR3 is TGTGCCAGCAGCTCAGCCAGTGGGGCCTACGAGCAGTACTTC. Protein: CASSSASGAYEQYF.

In this sample, this clonotype turned up many times. The chain is built from TRBV6-2 or TRBV6-3 and TRBJ1-6; D is possibly TRBD1 (6 bases). There are 14 residues in the CDR3. The V end was cut by 6 bases, the J end by 7 bases, with 13 bases between. CDR1 and CDR2 from the germline V gene are MNHEY and SVGEGT. DNA for the CDR3: TGTGCCAGCAGATCAACAGGGACCAATTCACCCCTCCACTTT. It yields the protein CASRSTGTNSPLHF.

This clonotype was recorded many times. The chain combines TRBV10-3 with TRBJ1-2; TRBD1 is a possible D gene (5 bases). The CDR3 length is 11 residues. Germline V CDR1 and CDR2: ENHRY, SYGVKD. Deletions cut 9 bases from V and 9 bases from J, with 14 bases between. CDR3 coding DNA: TGTGCCATGGGGGAGATGAGGAGCTACACCTTC. The encoded protein is CAMGEMRSYTF.

This clonotype was detected many times. The V call is TRBV6-5, the J call TRBJ1-1, with 9 nucleotides matching TRBD1. The junction had 11 bases not matched to a gene; V was cut back by 5 bases and J by 4 bases. Germline V gene sequence: CDR1 MNHEY, CDR2 SVGAGI. CDR3 size: 16 residues. In nucleotides, the CDR3 is TGTGCCAGCAGTCCCAGAGGGAAGACAGGGGGCACTGAAGCTTTCTTT. Translation: CASSPRGKTGGTEAFF.

This clonotype was found many times. The chain is built from TRBV6-6 and TRBJ2-1; 8 bases line up with TRBD2. CDR1 is MNHNY, CDR2 SVGAGI, per germline (reference sequence). There are 17 residues in the CDR3. V shed 3 bases, J shed 6 bases, and the junction held 13 bases outside the gene matches. The CDR3, as DNA: TGTGCCAGCAGTTATTCCCGGGGGGGGGGCTCGGTCAATGAGCAGTTCTTC. Translation gives CASSYSRGGGSVNEQFF.

This clonotype was seen many times. V is TRBV6-2 or TRBV6-3 and J is TRBJ2-3; tentatively, D is TRBD1 (5 bases). The germline V gene encodes CDR1 MNHEY and CDR2 SVGEGT. The CDR3 sequence is 14 residues long. The CDR3 region has the DNA TGTGCGGTGGGGAACAGGCGTAGCACAGATACGCAGTATTTT. Protein sequence: CAVGNRRSTDTQYF.

This clonotype ranks as medium-sized. This sequence joins TRBV7-2 and TRBJ2-1, with 8 bases matching TRBD2. The ends lost 2 bases at V and 6 bases at J; junction bases unmatched: 3. The CDR3 runs to 14 residues. Germline V gives CDR1 SGHTA, CDR2 FQGNSA. The CDR3 DNA is TGTGCCAGCAGCTTAACCGGGACTAGCAATGAGCAGTTCTTC. It is translated as CASSLTGTSNEQFF.

This clonotype was seen many times. Here the CDR3 reads CASSRRSGGAWGTDTQYF. The CDR3 nucleotides read TGTGCCAGCAGCCGCCGTAGCGGGGGGGCCTGGGGCACAGATACGCAGTATTTT. V gene TRBV7-2 combines with J gene TRBJ2-3; 11 positions agree with TRBD2. Germline CDR1 reads SGHTA; CDR2 reads FQGNSA. CDR3 length: 18 amino acids. With 5 bases clipped from V and 1 base from J, the junction kept 11 bases outside the gene matches.

This clonotype was picked up many times. This chain uses TRBV25-1 with TRBJ1-4; D is ambiguous. The CDR3 has 11 amino acids. Trimming removed 8 bases from V and 5 bases from J, with 6 bases in between. The germline V gene encodes CDR1 MGHDK and CDR2 SYGVNS. The CDR3 bases are TGTGCCAGCGGACGGAATGAAAAACTGTTTTTT. Amino acids: CASGRNEKLFF.

By sample fraction, this clonotype is medium-sized. The gene calls are TRBV7-2 and TRBJ1-2; 10 nucleotides line up with TRBD1. V gave up 4 bases and J gave up 6 bases; unmatched junction bases: 8. The CDR3 loop spans 15 amino acids. Germline CDR1 reads SGHTA; CDR2 reads FQGNSA. The CDR3 loop is CASSSQGQGSHGYTF. CDR3 nucleotide sequence: TGTGCCAGCAGCTCCCAGGGACAGGGGTCCCATGGCTACACCTTC.

This clonotype was recorded at least ten times. The chain links TRBV12-3 or TRBV12-4 to TRBJ2-5; D is possibly TRBD2 (6 bases). The CDR3 length is 13 residues. Trimming took 6 bases from V and 9 from J, leaving 17 bases between them. The CDR3: CASRLSGWEAQYF. The CDR3 bases are TGTGCCAGCAGACTCAGCGGGTGGGAGGCCCAGTACTTC.

There are many counts of this clonotype. The chain has TRBV19 and TRBJ2-3; TRBD2 aligns across 10 bases. This CDR3 spans 14 amino acids. V was pared by 7 bases and J by 3 bases, with 4 bases of the junction left unmatched. Per germline, CDR1 LNHDA and CDR2 SQIVND (reference sequence). CDR3 DNA sequence: TGTGCCAGTAAGGTAGCGGGGGGAACAGATACGCAGTATTTT. Its protein is CASKVAGGTDTQYF. Together with reference TRBV19 and TRBJ2-3, the CDR3 gives the full variable domain: DGGITQSPKYLFRKEGQNVTLSCEQNLNHDAMYWYRQDPGQGLRLIYYSQIVNDFQKGDIAEGYSVSREKKESFPLTVTSAQKNPTAFYLCASKVAGGTDTQYFGPGTRLTVL.

This clonotype was counted at least ten times. The CDR3 bases are TGCGCCAGCAGCTTGATGGGGACCCAGTACTTC. This codes for CASSLMGTQYF. This chain joins TRBV5-1 and TRBJ2-5; the D is unclear. Trimming took 1 base from V and 7 from J, leaving 5 bases between them. The CDR3 sequence is 11 residues long. CDR1 is SGHRS, CDR2 YFSETQ, per germline.

Ten or more counts support this clonotype. The chain employs TRBV2 and TRBJ1-6; D gene uncertain. This CDR3 has 14 amino acids. The V gene's germline CDR1 is SNHLY and CDR2 FYNNEI. V was trimmed by 9 bases and J by 8 bases, leaving 17 bases between them. CDR3 in amino acids: CARRSGRPYSPLHF. CDR3 nucleotide sequence: TGTGCCAGACGATCCGGGCGGCCTTATTCACCCCTCCACTTT.